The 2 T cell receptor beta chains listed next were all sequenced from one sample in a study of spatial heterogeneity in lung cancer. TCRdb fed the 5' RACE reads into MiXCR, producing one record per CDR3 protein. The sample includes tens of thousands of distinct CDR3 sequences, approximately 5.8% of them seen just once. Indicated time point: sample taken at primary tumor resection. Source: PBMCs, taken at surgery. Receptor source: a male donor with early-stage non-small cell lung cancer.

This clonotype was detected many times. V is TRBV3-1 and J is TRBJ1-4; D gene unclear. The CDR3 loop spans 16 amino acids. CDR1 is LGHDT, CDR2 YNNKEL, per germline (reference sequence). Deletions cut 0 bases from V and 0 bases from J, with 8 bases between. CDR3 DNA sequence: TGTGCCAGCAGCCAAGATTGGGCAGCAACTAATGAAAAACTGTTTTTT. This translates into CASSQDWAATNEKLFF.

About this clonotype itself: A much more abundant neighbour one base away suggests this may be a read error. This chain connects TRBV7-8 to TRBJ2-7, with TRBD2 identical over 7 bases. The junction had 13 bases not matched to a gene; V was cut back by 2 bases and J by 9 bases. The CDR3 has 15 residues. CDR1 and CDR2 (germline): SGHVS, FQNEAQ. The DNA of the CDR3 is TGTGCCAGCAGCTTACCCGCGGGGGTGCCTTTCGCGCAGTACTTC. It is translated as CASSLPAGVPFAQYF.